This TCR beta chain was sequenced in a study of cytomegalovirus exposure and HLA in healthy donors. Overall study results and limits: TRBV6-2, TRBV6-3 and other indistinguishable V segments were excluded. With further analysis later on, most CMV-associated TCR beta chains appeared HLA-restricted. CMV serostatus was the only immune exposure information that was available.

The PCR contained 60 Vbeta and 13 Jbeta primers. Method: immunoSEQ multiplex PCR; TCRdb's copy keeps in-frame clones and lacks some. Across over 100,000 clones, the top ten clones capture over 1.5% of the sample. Among the donors, all were healthy bone marrow donors. The CDR3 length is 15 residues. Germline V lookup: CDR1 SGHNT, CDR2 YYREEE (reference sequence). V shed 3 bases and J shed 4 bases, with 16 bases lying between them. Concerning this clone itself: Antigen specificity is unknown.

The source material was PBMCs. The chain carries TRBV5-4 and TRBJ1-1, with a possible D match to TRBD1 (5 bases). The TCR was taken from a man aged 18-30 years in good health and CMV-seronegative. The CDR3, as DNA: TGTGCCAGCAGCTCAAACAGGATTACGGGCACTGAAGCTTTCTTT. Translated, it gives CASSSNRITGTEAFF.